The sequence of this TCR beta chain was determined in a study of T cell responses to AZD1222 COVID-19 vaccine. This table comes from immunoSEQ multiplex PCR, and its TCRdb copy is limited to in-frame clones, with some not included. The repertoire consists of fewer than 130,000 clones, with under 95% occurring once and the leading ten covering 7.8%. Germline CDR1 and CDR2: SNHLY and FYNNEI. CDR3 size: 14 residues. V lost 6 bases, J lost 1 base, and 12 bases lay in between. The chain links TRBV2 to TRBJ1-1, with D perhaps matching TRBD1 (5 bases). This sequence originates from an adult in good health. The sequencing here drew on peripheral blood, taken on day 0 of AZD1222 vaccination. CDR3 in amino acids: CASRRQSPNTEAFF. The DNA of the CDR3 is TGTGCCAGCAGAAGACAGTCTCCGAACACTGAAGCTTTCTTT.